This section outlines one TCR beta chain sequence together with its context. Its antigen remains unknown. Using immunoSEQ multiplex PCR, the repertoire was profiled, and TCRdb retains in-frame clones only, with some absent. The table lists 15,000 to 19,000 clones, 85% to 95% of them singletons. The sample is drawn from a study of STAT3 mutations in large granular lymphocyte leukemia. Overall study findings and caveats: Suggested: STAT3 mutation was not the ancestral event for these clonal expansions. Sampling intervals varied between patients and samples. Every T-cell large granular lymphocyte leukemia patient had at least one immunodominant TCR beta clonotype. TCR clonotype switching after therapy occurred in about 35% of the 18 patients. A small but highly pathogenic clone may have been missed.

The receptor was isolated from a woman aged 45-60 years with T-cell large granular lymphocyte leukemia. Some clones in this sample may be carry-over from other donors' samples. Input material: peripheral blood mononuclear cells.

For the CDR3, the DNA is TGCGCCAGCAGCATTTCAGGGGCGAGACTCTATGGCTACACCTTC. Protein: CASSISGARLYGYTF. The V gene is TRBV5-1, the J gene TRBJ1-2, with D possibly matching TRBD1 (6 bases). CDR1 and CDR2 (germline): SGHRS, YFSETQ. The CDR3 loop spans 15 amino acids. Trimming stripped 4 bases from V and 4 bases from J, with 17 bases between. The whole variable domain, filled in from reference TRBV5-1 and TRBJ1-2, reads KAGVTQTPRYLIKTRGQQVTLSCSPISGHRSVSWYQQTPGQGLQFLFEYFSETQRNKGNFPGRFSGRQFSNSRSEMNVSTLELGDSALYLCASSISGARLYGYTFGSGTRLTVV.